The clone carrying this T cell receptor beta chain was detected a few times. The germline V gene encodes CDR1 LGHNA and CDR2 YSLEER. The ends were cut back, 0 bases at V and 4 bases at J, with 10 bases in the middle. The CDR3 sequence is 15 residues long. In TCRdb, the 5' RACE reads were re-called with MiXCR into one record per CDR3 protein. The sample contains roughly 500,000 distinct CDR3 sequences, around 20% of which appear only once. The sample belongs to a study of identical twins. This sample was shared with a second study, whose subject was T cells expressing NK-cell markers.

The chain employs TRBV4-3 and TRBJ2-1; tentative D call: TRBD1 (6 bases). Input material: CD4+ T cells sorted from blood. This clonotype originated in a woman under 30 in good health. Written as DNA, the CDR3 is TGCGCCAGCAGCCAAGATAATAGGGGGTACAATGAGCAGTTCTTC. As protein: CASSQDNRGYNEQFF.